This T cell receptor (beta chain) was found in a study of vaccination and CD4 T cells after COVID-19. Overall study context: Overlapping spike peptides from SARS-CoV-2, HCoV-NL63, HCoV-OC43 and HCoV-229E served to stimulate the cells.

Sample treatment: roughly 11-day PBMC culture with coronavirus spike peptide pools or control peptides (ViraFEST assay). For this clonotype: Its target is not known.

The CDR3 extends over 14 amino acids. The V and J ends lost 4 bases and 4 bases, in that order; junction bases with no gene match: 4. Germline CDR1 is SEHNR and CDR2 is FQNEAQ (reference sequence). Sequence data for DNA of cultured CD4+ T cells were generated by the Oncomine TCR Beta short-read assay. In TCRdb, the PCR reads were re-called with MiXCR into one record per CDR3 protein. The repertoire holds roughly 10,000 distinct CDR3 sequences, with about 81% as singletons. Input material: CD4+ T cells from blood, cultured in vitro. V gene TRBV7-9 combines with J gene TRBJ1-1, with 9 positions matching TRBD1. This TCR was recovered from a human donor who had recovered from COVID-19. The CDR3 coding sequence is TGTGCCAGCAGCTCTGGGACAGGGTTCACTGAAGCTTTCTTT. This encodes CASSSGTGFTEAFF. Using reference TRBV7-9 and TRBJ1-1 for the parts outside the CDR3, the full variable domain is DTGVSQNPRHKITKRGQNVTFRCDPISEHNRLYWYRQTLGQGPEFLTYFQNEAQLEKSRLLSDRFSAERPKGSFSTLEIQRTEQGDSAMYLCASSSGTGFTEAFFGQGTRLTVV.